A single T cell receptor beta chain is shown here with its context. Seattle's cohort entered during active infection and was followed longitudinally. As originally analysed: How many nucleated cells were present was estimated from reference gene primer amplification. Assay used: immunoSEQ multiplex PCR; TCRdb lists only in-frame clones, some missing. The V and J calls and the clone size are those of that table, but D and trimming were determined from the DNA. The table lists roughly 500,000 clones, 89% of them singletons, with approximately 0.9% in the top ten. The ends were cut back, 0 bases at V and 7 bases at J, with 18 bases in the middle. Per the germline V gene, CDR1 is MGHRA and CDR2 is YSYEKL. CDR3 size: 16 residues. The source of the sample is a study of blood T cell repertoires in COVID-19. About the study: Acute and convalescent COVID-19 samples came from the United States, Italy and Spain. From T cells, B-cell-depleted T cells, or PBMCs came the material, which was cDNA or gDNA.

The sequence was collected from a man in his late teens or twenties with COVID-19, enrolled during active disease. What was sequenced was peripheral blood. The rearrangement links TRBV4-1 to TRBJ2-5; unclear D gene. The CDR3 reads CASSQDPDSFYGTQYF. In nucleotides, the CDR3 is TGCGCCAGCAGCCAAGATCCCGACTCCTTCTACGGGACCCAGTACTTC.